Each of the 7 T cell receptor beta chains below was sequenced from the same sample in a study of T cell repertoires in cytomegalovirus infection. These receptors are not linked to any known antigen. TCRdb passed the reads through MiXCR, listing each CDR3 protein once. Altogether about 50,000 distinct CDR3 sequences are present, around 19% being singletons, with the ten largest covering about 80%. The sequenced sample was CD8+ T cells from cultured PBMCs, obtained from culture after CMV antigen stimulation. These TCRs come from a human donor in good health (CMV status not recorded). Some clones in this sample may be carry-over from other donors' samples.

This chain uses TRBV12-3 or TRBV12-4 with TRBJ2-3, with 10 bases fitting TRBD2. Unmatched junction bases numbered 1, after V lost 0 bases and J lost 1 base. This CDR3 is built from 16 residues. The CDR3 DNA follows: TGTGCCAGCAGTTTAGCGACTAGCGGGCGCACAGATACGCAGTATTTT. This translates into CASSLATSGRTDTQYF.

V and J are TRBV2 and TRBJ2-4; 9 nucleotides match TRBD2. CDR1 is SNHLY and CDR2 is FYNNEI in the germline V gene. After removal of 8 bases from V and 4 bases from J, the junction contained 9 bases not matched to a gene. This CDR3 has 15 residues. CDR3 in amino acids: CASYRLAGPKNIQYF. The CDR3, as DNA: TGTGCCAGCTACCGTCTAGCGGGGCCTAAAAACATTCAGTACTTC.

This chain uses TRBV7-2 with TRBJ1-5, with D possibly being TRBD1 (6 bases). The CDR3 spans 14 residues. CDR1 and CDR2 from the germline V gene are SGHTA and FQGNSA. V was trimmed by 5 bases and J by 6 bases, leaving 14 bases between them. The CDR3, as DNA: TGTGCCAGCAGCCCGACAGGAGGGGTTCAGCCCCAGCATTTT. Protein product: CASSPTGGVQPQHF.

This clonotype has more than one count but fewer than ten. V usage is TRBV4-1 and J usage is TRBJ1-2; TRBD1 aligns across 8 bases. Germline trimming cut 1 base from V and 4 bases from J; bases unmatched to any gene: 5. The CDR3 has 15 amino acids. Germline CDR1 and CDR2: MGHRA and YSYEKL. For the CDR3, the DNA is TGCGCCAGCAGCCAAGCAGGGGGCGCAGGCTATGGCTACACCTTC. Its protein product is CASSQAGGAGYGYTF.

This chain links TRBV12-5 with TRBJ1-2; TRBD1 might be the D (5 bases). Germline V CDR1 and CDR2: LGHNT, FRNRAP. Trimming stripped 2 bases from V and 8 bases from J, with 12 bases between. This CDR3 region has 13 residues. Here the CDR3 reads CASGLSGAAGYTF. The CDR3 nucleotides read TGTGCTAGTGGTTTGTCCGGGGCAGCAGGCTACACCTTC.

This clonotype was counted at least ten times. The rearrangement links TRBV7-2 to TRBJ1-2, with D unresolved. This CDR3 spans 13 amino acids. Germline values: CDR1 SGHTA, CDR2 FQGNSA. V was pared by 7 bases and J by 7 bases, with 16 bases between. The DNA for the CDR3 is TGTGCCAGCATAGAGGTCGGCTGGGGTGGCTACACCTTC. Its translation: CASIEVGWGGYTF.

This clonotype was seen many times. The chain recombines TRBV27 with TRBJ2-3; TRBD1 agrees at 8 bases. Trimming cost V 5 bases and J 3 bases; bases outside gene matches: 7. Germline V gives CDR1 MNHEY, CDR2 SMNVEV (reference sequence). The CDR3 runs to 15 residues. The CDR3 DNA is TGTGCCAGCAGTCCCAGGGGGCGCCTTACAGATACGCAGTATTTT. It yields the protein CASSPRGRLTDTQYF.